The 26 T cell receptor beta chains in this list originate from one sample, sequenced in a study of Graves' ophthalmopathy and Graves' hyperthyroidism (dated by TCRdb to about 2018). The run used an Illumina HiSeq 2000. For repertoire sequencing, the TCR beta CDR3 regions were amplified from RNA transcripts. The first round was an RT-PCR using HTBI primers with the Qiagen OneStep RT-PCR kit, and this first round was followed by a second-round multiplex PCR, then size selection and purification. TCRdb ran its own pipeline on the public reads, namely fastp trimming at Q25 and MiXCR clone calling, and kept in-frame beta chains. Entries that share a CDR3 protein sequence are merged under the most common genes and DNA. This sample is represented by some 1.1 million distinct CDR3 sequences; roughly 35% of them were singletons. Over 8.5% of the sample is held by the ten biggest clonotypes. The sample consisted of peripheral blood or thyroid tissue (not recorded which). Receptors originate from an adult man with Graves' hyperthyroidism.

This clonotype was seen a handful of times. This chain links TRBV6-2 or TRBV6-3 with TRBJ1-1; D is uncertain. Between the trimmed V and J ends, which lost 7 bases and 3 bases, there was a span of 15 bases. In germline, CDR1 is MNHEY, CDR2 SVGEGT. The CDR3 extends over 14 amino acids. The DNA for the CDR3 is TGTGCCAGCACCTTAATCGGGTCGGACACTGAAGCTTTCTTT. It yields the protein CASTLIGSDTEAFF.

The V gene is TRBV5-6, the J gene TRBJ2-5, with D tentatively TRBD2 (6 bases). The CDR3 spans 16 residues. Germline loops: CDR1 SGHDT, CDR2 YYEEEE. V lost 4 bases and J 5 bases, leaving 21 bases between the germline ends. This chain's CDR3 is CASSPQVGSSGETQYF. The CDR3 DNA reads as TGTGCCAGCAGCCCGCAGGTCGGGAGCTCGGGGGAGACCCAGTACTTC.

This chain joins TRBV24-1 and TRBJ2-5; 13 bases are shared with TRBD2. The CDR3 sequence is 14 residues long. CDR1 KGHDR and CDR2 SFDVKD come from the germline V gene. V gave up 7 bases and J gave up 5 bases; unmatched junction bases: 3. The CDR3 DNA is TGTGCCACCAGCGAACTAGCGGGAGGGGAGACCCAGTACTTC. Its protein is CATSELAGGETQYF.

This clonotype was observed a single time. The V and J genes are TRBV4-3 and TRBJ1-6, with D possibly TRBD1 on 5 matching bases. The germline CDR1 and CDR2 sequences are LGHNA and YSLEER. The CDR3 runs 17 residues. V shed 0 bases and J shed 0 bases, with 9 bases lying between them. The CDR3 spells CASSQERQNSYNSPLHF. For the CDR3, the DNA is TGCGCCAGCAGCCAAGAAAGACAGAACTCCTATAATTCACCCCTCCACTTT.

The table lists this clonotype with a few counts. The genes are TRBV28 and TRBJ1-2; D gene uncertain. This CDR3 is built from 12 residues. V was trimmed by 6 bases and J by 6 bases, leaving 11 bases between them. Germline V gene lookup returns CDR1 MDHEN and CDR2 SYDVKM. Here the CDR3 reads CASRFMANGYTF. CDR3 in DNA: TGTGCCAGCAGATTCATGGCGAATGGCTACACCTTC.

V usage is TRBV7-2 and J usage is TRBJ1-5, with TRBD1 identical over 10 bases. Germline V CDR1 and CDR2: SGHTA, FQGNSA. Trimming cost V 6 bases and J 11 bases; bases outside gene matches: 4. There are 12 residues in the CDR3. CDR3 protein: CASSNGQGAQHF. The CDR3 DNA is TGTGCCAGCAGTAACGGACAGGGGGCCCAGCATTTT.

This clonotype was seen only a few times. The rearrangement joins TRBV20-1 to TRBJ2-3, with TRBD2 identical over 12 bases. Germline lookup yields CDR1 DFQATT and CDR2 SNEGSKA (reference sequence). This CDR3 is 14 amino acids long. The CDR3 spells CSVRTSGKSNTQYF. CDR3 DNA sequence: TGCAGCGTTAGGACTAGCGGGAAATCCAATACGCAGTATTTT.

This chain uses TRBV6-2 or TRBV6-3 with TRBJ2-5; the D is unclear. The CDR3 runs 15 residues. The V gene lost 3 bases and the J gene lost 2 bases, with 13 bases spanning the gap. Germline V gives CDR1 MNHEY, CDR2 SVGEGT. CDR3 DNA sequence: TGTGCCAGCAGTTATAGGGCTAACCAACAAGAGACCCAGTACTTC. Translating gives CASSYRANQQETQYF.

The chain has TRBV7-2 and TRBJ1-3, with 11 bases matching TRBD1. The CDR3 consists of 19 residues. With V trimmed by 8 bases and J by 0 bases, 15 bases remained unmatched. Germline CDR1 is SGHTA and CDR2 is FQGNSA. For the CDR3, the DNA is TGTGCCAGCGGCAAAGCGGGGGGACAGGGGGACGACTCTGGAAACACCATATATTTT. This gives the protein CASGKAGGQGDDSGNTIYF. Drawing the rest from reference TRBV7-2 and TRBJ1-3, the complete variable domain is GAGVSQSPSNKVTEKGKDVELRCDPISGHTALYWYRQSLGQGLEFLIYFQGNSAPDKSGLPSDRFSAERTGGSVSTLTIQRTQQEDSAVYLCASGKAGGQGDDSGNTIYFGEGSWLTVV.

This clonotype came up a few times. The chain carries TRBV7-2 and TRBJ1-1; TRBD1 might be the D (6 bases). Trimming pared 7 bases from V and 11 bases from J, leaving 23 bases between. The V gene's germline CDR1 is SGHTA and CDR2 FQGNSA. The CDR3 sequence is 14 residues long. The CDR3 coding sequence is TGTGCCAGCACCCGACCGGGACAAACTTCGGGGGCTTTCTTT. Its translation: CASTRPGQTSGAFF.

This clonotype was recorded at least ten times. CDR3 protein: CATSSGAGGEKLFF. The CDR3 DNA sequence: TGTGCCACCAGCAGTGGGGCCGGCGGGGAAAAACTGTTTTTT. The chain is built from TRBV15 and TRBJ1-4; D is possibly TRBD1 (5 bases). The germline V gene encodes CDR1 LNHNV and CDR2 YYDKDF (reference sequence). The CDR3 length is 14 residues. Trimming cost V 3 bases and J 8 bases, with 13 bases left between them.

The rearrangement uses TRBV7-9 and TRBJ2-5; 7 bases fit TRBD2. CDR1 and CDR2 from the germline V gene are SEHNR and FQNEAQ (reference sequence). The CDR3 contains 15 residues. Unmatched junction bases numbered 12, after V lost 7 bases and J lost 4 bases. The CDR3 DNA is TGTGCCAGCACCACCGTCTCTGGGGGGGGAGAGACCCAGTACTTC. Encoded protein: CASTTVSGGGETQYF.

The CDR3 DNA sequence: TGTGCCAGCAGCGACACAGGGGCGAGCAATCAGCCCCAGCATTTT. Translation: CASSDTGASNQPQHF. The chain has TRBV7-2 and TRBJ1-5; 7 bases fit TRBD1. The V gene end was trimmed by 5 bases and the J gene end by 1 base; junction bases not matched to a gene: 5. This CDR3 region has 15 residues. Per the germline V gene, CDR1 is SGHTA and CDR2 is FQGNSA.

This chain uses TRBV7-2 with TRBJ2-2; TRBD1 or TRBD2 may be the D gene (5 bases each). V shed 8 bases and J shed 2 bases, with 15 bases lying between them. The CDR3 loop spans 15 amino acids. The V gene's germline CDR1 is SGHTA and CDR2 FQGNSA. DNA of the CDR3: TGTGCCAGCGTCCTCTCGGGACGTAACACCGGGGAGCTGTTTTTT. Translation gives CASVLSGRNTGELFF.

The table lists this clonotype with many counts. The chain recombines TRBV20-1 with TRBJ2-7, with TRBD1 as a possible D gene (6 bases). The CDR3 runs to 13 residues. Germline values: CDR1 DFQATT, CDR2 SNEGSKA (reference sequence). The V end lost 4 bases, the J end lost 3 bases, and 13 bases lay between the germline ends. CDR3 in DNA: TGCAGTGCTACCTTTGACAGGAGCTACGAGCAGTACTTC. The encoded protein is CSATFDRSYEQYF.

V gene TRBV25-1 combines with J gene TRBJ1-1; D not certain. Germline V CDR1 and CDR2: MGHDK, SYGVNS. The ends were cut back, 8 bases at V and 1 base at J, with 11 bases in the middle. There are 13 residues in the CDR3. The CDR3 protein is CASVESQNTEAFF. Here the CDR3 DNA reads TGTGCCAGCGTAGAGTCTCAGAACACTGAAGCTTTCTTT. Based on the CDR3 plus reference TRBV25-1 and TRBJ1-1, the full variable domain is EADIYQTPRYLVIGTGKKITLECSQTMGHDKMYWYQQDPGMELHLIHYSYGVNSTEKGDLSSESTVSRIRTEHFPLTLESARPSHTSQYLCASVESQNTEAFFGQGTRLTVV.

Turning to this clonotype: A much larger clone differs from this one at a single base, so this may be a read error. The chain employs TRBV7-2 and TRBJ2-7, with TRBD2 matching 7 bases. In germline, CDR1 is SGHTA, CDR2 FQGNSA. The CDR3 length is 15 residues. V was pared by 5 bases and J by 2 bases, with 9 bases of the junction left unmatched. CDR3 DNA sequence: TGTGCCAGCAGCATAGAAGCGGGACTCCCCTACGAGCAGTACTTC. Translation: CASSIEAGLPYEQYF.

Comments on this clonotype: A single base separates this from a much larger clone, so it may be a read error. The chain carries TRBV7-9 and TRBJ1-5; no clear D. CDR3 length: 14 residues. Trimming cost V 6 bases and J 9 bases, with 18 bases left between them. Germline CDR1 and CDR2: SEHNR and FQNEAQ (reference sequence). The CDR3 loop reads CASSLHASGPPQHF. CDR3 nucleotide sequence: TGTGCCAGCAGTTTACACGCGTCGGGTCCGCCCCAGCATTTT.

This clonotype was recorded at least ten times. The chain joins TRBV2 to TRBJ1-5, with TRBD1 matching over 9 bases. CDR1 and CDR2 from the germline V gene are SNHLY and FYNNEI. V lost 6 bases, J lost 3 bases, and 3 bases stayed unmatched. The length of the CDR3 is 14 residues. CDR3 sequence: CASSWDRANQPQHF. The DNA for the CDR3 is TGTGCCAGCAGCTGGGACAGGGCCAATCAGCCCCAGCATTTT.

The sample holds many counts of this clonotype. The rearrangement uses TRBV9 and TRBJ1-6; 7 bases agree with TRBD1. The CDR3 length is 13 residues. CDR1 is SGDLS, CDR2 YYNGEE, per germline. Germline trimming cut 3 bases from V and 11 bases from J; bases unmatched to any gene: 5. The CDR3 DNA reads TGTGCCAGCAGCGGTACAAGGGGGCCACCCCTCCACTTT. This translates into CASSGTRGPPLHF.

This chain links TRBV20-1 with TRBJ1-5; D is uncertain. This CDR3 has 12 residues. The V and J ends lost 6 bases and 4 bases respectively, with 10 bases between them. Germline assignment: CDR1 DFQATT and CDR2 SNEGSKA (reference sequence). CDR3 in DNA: TGCAGTGCCGGTGTCGGGAATCAGCCCCAGCATTTT. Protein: CSAGVGNQPQHF.

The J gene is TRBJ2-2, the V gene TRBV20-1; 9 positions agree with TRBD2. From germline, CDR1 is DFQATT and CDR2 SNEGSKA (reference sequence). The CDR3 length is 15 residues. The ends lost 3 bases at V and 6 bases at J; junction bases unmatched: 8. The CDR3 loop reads CSASSLAGPPGELFF. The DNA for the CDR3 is TGCAGTGCTAGCTCACTAGCGGGTCCTCCCGGGGAGCTGTTTTTT.

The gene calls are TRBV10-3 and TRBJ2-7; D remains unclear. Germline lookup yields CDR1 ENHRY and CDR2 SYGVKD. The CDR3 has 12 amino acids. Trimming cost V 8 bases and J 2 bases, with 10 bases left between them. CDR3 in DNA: TGTGCCATCGCGGCAGCCCCCTACGAGCAGTACTTC. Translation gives CAIAAAPYEQYF.

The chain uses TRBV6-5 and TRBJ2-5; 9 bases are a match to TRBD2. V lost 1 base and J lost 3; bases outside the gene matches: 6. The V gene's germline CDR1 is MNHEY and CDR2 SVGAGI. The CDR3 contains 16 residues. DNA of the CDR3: TGTGCCAGCAGTTACTTTGGCGGGAGGGCAGAAGAGACCCAGTACTTC. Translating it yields CASSYFGGRAEETQYF.

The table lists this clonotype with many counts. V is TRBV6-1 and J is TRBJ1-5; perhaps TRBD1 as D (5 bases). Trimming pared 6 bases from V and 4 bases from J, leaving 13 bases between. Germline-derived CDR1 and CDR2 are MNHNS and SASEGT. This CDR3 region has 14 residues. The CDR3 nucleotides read TGTGCCAGCAGCCCCAGACAGACGAATCAGCCCCAGCATTTT. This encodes CASSPRQTNQPQHF.

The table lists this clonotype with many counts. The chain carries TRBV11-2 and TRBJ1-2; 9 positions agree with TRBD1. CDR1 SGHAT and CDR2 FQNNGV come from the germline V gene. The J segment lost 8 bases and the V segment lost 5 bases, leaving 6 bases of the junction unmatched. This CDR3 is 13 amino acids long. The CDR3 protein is CASSPGQGRGYTF. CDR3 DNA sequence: TGTGCCAGCAGCCCGGGACAGGGACGAGGCTACACCTTC.